These 27 T cell receptor beta chains share one sample of origin, sequenced in a study of T-cell reconstitution after alpha-beta-depleted transplantation in children. During its preparation, the TCRbeta library received unique molecular identifiers. TCRdb re-analysed the PCR reads in MiXCR, keeping a single row per CDR3 protein. Here the sample spans a few hundred thousand distinct CDR3 sequences, about a sixth being singletons. The sequenced sample was PBMCs from the stem cell graft donor, obtained from the stem cell graft. Receptor source: a human donor who donated a stem cell graft to a child with acute lymphoblastic leukemia.

The rearrangement joins TRBV7-2 to TRBJ2-7; D is possibly TRBD2 (5 bases). Germline CDR1 SGHTA, CDR2 FQGNSA. Between the trimmed V and J ends, which lost 3 bases and 2 bases, there was a span of 14 bases. This CDR3 is 15 amino acids long. The CDR3 loop reads CASSFDGIVPYEQYF. The CDR3 DNA reads as TGTGCCAGCAGCTTCGACGGGATCGTCCCCTACGAGCAGTACTTC. The complete variable domain, with remaining parts taken from reference TRBV7-2 and TRBJ2-7, reads GAGVSQSPSNKVTEKGKDVELRCDPISGHTALYWYRQSLGQGLEFLIYFQGNSAPDKSGLPSDRFSAERTGGSVSTLTIQRTQQEDSAVYLCASSFDGIVPYEQYFGPGTRLTVT.

J is TRBJ2-3 and V is TRBV20-1, with D perhaps matching TRBD2 (5 bases). Germline V gives CDR1 DFQATT, CDR2 SNEGSKA (reference sequence). V dropped 0 bases and J dropped 6 bases, with 13 bases sitting between them. This CDR3 region has 14 residues. CDR3 DNA sequence: TGCAGTGCTAGAGACGAACCCTCTAGCGATACGCAGTATTTT. Protein product: CSARDEPSSDTQYF.

The chain employs TRBV14 and TRBJ2-1, with TRBD2 matching 9 bases. The CDR3 sequence is 15 residues long. V lost 5 bases, J lost 2 bases, and 4 bases stayed unmatched. The germline V gene has CDR1 SGHDN and CDR2 FVKESK. In DNA form, the CDR3 reads TGTGCCAGCAGCGAGACTAGCGGCACCTACAATGAGCAGTTCTTC. Translation: CASSETSGTYNEQFF.

The rearrangement links TRBV6-1 to TRBJ2-3, with 8 bases aligning to TRBD2. V was pared by 6 bases and J by 1 base, with 9 bases of the junction left unmatched. Germline lookup yields CDR1 MNHNS and CDR2 SASEGT. This CDR3 spans 16 amino acids. The CDR3 protein is CASRGLGGGGTDTQYF. Written as DNA, the CDR3 is TGTGCCAGCAGGGGACTAGGGGGAGGCGGCACAGATACGCAGTATTTT.

This clonotype showed up just a few times. The CDR3 sequence: CASRAGNEQYF. In DNA form, the CDR3 reads TGCGCCAGCAGGGCCGGGAACGAGCAGTACTTC. The J gene is TRBJ2-7, the V gene TRBV5-1; maybe TRBD2 (5 bases). V was shortened by 5 bases and J by 5 bases, with 8 bases between the two germline ends. The CDR3 runs 11 residues. Germline V gene sequence: CDR1 SGHRS, CDR2 YFSETQ.

The rearrangement joins TRBV21-1 to TRBJ1-5; the table calls TRBD1, which could not be checked here. TRBV21-1 is a pseudogene segment. CDR3 length equals 14 residues. CDR3 sequence: CASSNGTDNQPQHF. Here the CDR3 DNA reads TGTGCCAGCAGCAACGGGACAGACAATCAGCCCCAGCATTTT.

This clonotype was seen a handful of times. V usage is TRBV3-1 and J usage is TRBJ2-7; D is possibly TRBD1 (5 bases). The CDR3 runs to 12 residues. Per germline, CDR1 LGHDT and CDR2 YNNKEL (reference sequence). Trimming removed 4 bases at V and 6 bases at J, with 10 bases between. In nucleotides, the CDR3 is TGTGCCAGCAGCCGGACAATGTTCGAGCAGTACTTC. Protein product: CASSRTMFEQYF.

The chain uses TRBV25-1 and TRBJ2-3; 7 positions match TRBD2. The V gene end was trimmed by 1 base and the J gene end by 4 bases; junction bases not matched to a gene: 5. The germline CDR1 and CDR2 sequences are MGHDK and SYGVNS. The CDR3 length is 15 residues. The CDR3 region is CASSEWKRGPDTQYF. The CDR3 DNA sequence: TGTGCCAGCAGTGAATGGAAGCGGGGCCCAGATACGCAGTATTTT.

The chain couples TRBV29-1 to TRBJ1-1, with D possibly matching TRBD1 (5 bases). Germline loops: CDR1 SQVTM, CDR2 ANQGSEA. The CDR3 is 12 residues long. V shed 3 bases and J shed 10 bases, with 15 bases lying between them. The CDR3 here is CSVEDGGEGAFF. The DNA for the CDR3 is TGCAGCGTTGAGGACGGAGGGGAGGGAGCTTTCTTT.

This clonotype was seen only a few times. This chain uses TRBV4-2 with TRBJ2-1; 9 positions agree with TRBD2. Trimming took 1 base from V and 15 from J; bases not matched to a gene: 4. Germline V CDR1 and CDR2: LGHNA, YNFKEQ. The CDR3 length is 12 residues. The CDR3 spells CASSQAGLAPFF. The CDR3, as DNA: TGTGCCAGCAGCCAAGCGGGACTAGCCCCGTTCTTC.

The genes are TRBV7-9 and TRBJ1-2, with TRBD1 matching over 7 bases. There are 11 residues in the CDR3. CDR1 is SEHNR, CDR2 FQNEAQ, per germline (reference sequence). The CDR3 protein is CACTGVYGYTF. The CDR3 coding sequence is TGTGCTTGCACAGGGGTCTATGGCTACACCTTC.

The chain recombines TRBV5-1 with TRBJ2-1; 11 bases align to TRBD1. V lost 0 bases and J lost 5; bases outside the gene matches: 4. CDR3 length equals 16 residues. Germline-derived CDR1 and CDR2 are SGHRS and YFSETQ. The CDR3 reads CASSLAGQGANNEQFF. CDR3 sequence (DNA): TGCGCCAGCAGCTTGGCTGGACAGGGGGCGAACAATGAGCAGTTCTTC.

The chain employs TRBV29-1 and TRBJ2-7; D perhaps matches TRBD2 (7 bases). CDR3 length equals 13 residues. V was shortened by 3 bases and J by 6 bases, with 15 bases between the two germline ends. Germline CDR1 is SQVTM and CDR2 is ANQGSEA. CDR3 sequence (DNA): TGCAGCGTTGACGGGGGGCAGCTTGGCGAGCAGTACTTC. It codes for CSVDGGQLGEQYF.

A word on this clonotype: It is likely a read error, because the conserved phenylalanine at the end of the CDR3 is missing. The chain joins TRBV7-9 to TRBJ2-7, with 9 positions matching TRBD1. CDR1 is SEHNR, CDR2 FQNEAQ, per germline (reference sequence). The V segment lost 4 bases and the J segment 5 bases; nucleotides outside the gene matches: 6. This CDR3 contains 14 residues. The CDR3 here is CASSSTGGNDEQYL. The DNA of the CDR3 is TGTGCCAGCAGCTCGACAGGGGGTAATGACGAGCAGTACCTC.

This clonotype was seen only a few times. The chain joins TRBV11-1 to TRBJ1-1; 7 positions match TRBD1. This CDR3 is built from 19 residues. J was trimmed by 0 bases and V by 2 bases; bases with no gene match: 15. The germline CDR1 and CDR2 sequences are SGHAT and FQDESV (reference sequence). The CDR3 DNA reads TGTGCCAGCAGCTTAATCAGGGGGTTTACCCAAGGGATGAACACTGAAGCTTTCTTT. It translates to CASSLIRGFTQGMNTEAFF.

This clonotype was seen only a few times. The V gene is TRBV13, the J gene TRBJ2-7; the D gene is possibly TRBD2 (6 bases). The ends were cut back, 5 bases at V and 7 bases at J, with 18 bases in the middle. This CDR3 region has 14 residues. The germline gives CDR1 PRHDT, CDR2 FYEKMQ (reference sequence). The CDR3 loop reads CASSPLPGEGEQYF. The CDR3 nucleotides read TGTGCCAGCAGCCCCCTGCCGGGAGAGGGAGAGCAGTACTTC.

The CDR3 here is CASSLEGIVTEAFF. Written as DNA, the CDR3 is TGCGCCAGCAGCTTGGAGGGAATTGTCACTGAAGCTTTCTTT. This chain links TRBV5-1 with TRBJ1-1; no clear D gene. The germline CDR1 and CDR2 sequences are SGHRS and YFSETQ. Trimming removed 0 bases at V and 4 bases at J, with 10 bases between. The CDR3 sequence is 14 residues long.

The gene calls are TRBV9 and TRBJ2-2; D may correspond to TRBD1 or TRBD2 (5 bases each). V was trimmed by 3 bases and J by 1 base, leaving 16 bases between them. Germline loops: CDR1 SGDLS, CDR2 YYNGEE. The CDR3 spans 17 residues. The CDR3 reads CASSGVLGPRNTGELFF. DNA of the CDR3: TGTGCCAGCAGCGGAGTCCTGGGACCGCGGAACACCGGGGAGCTGTTTTTT. The full variable domain, in which reference TRBV9 and TRBJ2-2 provide the parts outside the CDR3, is DSGVTQTPKHLITATGQRVTLRCSPRSGDLSVYWYQQSLDQGLQFLIQYYNGEERAKGNILERFSAQQFPDLHSELNLSSLELGDSALYFCASSGVLGPRNTGELFFGEGSRLTVL.

The gene calls are TRBV29-1 and TRBJ1-2, with D hard to call. V was clipped by 4 bases and J by 9 bases, with 3 bases between them. This CDR3 comprises 8 residues. The germline V gene has CDR1 SQVTM and CDR2 ANQGSEA. CDR3 nucleotide sequence: TGCAGCGTTGGTAGCTACACCTTC. It translates to CSVGSYTF.

This chain links TRBV20-1 with TRBJ2-7; possible D gene TRBD2, 6 bases. The V and J ends lost 3 bases and 2 bases respectively, with 17 bases between them. This CDR3 comprises 15 residues. CDR1 and CDR2 (germline): DFQATT, SNEGSKA (reference sequence). CDR3 residues: CSARDTSLWTYEQYF. In nucleotides, the CDR3 is TGCAGTGCTAGGGATACTAGCCTCTGGACCTACGAGCAGTACTTC.

The chain links TRBV6-1 to TRBJ2-1; TRBD2 agrees at 11 bases. V lost 7 bases to trimming and J lost 2 bases; unmatched junction nucleotides: 7. This CDR3 has 16 amino acids. CDR1 is MNHNS, CDR2 SASEGT, per germline. The CDR3 reads CASTSETSGAYNEQFF. CDR3 nucleotide sequence: TGTGCCAGCACCTCCGAGACTAGCGGGGCCTACAATGAGCAGTTCTTC.

This clonotype turned up a few times. CDR3 sequence reads: CASSHRQGDAPQHF. CDR3 coding DNA: TGCGCCAGCAGCCATAGGCAGGGGGATGCGCCCCAGCATTTT. The gene calls are TRBV4-1 and TRBJ1-5; 7 bases map to TRBD1. V lost 3 bases, J lost 9 bases, and 8 bases stayed unmatched. CDR3 length: 14 residues. Germline CDR1 MGHRA, CDR2 YSYEKL.

The chain combines TRBV29-1 with TRBJ2-4; the D is unclear. From germline, CDR1 is SQVTM and CDR2 ANQGSEA. V lost 6 bases, J lost 0 bases, and 27 bases lay in between. This CDR3 is built from 19 residues. The CDR3 is CSVVLVSPSKALAKNIQYF. CDR3 bases: TGCAGCGTCGTGTTAGTCTCCCCCTCCAAGGCTCTAGCCAAAAACATTCAGTACTTC.

The chain carries TRBV20-1 and TRBJ2-3; 8 nucleotides agree with TRBD2. V gave up 1 base and J gave up 2 bases; unmatched junction bases: 8. Germline CDR1 is DFQATT and CDR2 is SNEGSKA (reference sequence). This CDR3 spans 16 amino acids. CDR3 sequence reads: CSARGGREDTTDTQYF. The CDR3 DNA follows: TGCAGTGCTAGAGGGGGGCGGGAGGATACCACAGATACGCAGTATTTT.

This chain joins TRBV15 and TRBJ1-4; no firm D call. CDR3 length equals 17 residues. The V and J ends lost 0 bases and 1 base respectively, with 12 bases between them. The germline V gene encodes CDR1 LNHNV and CDR2 YYDKDF (reference sequence). The chain's CDR3 is CATSRDRWAGTNEKLFF. The CDR3 coding sequence is TGTGCCACCAGCAGAGATAGGTGGGCAGGAACTAATGAAAAACTGTTTTTT.

The sample holds a few counts of this clonotype. The V gene is TRBV5-1, the J gene TRBJ1-4, with TRBD1 as a possible D gene (5 bases). V shed 1 base and J shed 3 bases, with 10 bases lying between them. This CDR3 comprises 15 residues. Per the germline V gene, CDR1 is SGHRS and CDR2 is YFSETQ. CDR3 residues: CASSLSGAPNEKLFF. The DNA for the CDR3 is TGCGCCAGCAGCTTGTCCGGGGCCCCTAATGAAAAACTGTTTTTT.

In its sample, this clonotype was seen a few times. The genes are TRBV12-3 or TRBV12-4 and TRBJ2-3; D remains ambiguous. The CDR3 length is 15 residues. V was pared by 7 bases and J by 3 bases, with 17 bases between. The CDR3 region has the DNA TGTGCCAGCACCCTCTATGGGGAAGGGACAGATACGCAGTATTTT. It codes for CASTLYGEGTDTQYF.